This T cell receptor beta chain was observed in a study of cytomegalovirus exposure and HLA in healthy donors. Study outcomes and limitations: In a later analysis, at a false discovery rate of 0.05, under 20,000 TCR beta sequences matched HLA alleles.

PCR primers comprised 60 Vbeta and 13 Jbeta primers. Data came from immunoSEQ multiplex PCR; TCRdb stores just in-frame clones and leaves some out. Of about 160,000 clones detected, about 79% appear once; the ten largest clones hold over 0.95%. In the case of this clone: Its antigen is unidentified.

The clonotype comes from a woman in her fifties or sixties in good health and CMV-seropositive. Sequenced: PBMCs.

CDR3 nucleotide sequence: TGTGCCAGCAGCTTAGAGCCCTCAGGACTAGCGCCACAAGAGACCCAGTACTTC. Translation gives CASSLEPSGLAPQETQYF. The V call is TRBV13, the J call TRBJ2-5, with 9 bases lining up with TRBD2. Germline V gene lookup returns CDR1 PRHDT and CDR2 FYEKMQ (reference sequence). The CDR3 has 18 residues. The V gene end was trimmed by 1 base and the J gene end by 2 bases; junction bases not matched to a gene: 11. Combining the CDR3 with reference TRBV13 and TRBJ2-5 gives the whole variable domain AAGVIQSPRHLIKEKRETATLKCYPIPRHDTVYWYQQGPGQDPQFLISFYEKMQSDKGSIPDRFSAQQFSDYHSELNMSSLELGDSALYFCASSLEPSGLAPQETQYFGPGTRLLVL.